Given below is one T cell receptor beta chain in context. This sample was included in a study of Graves' ophthalmopathy and Graves' hyperthyroidism. Looking at the study overall: Before any treatment was given, at initial diagnosis, peripheral blood was collected.

From germline, CDR1 is MNHEY and CDR2 SVGEGT. V lost 2 bases to trimming and J lost 0 bases, with 10 bases between them. The CDR3 sequence is 15 residues long. The authors amplified TCR beta CDR3 regions, and they did so from RNA transcripts for repertoire sequencing. HTBI primers were employed in first-round RT-PCR, then a second-round multiplex PCR followed. TCRdb reprocessed the multiplex PCR reads via MiXCR and lists one record per CDR3 protein. Here the sample spans 170,000 or so distinct CDR3 sequences, under 40% being singletons. Material for sequencing was peripheral blood. This TCR was sampled from a woman in her thirties or forties with Graves' ophthalmopathy. This chain connects TRBV6-2 or TRBV6-3 to TRBJ1-1; D unclear. The CDR3 spells CASSYGQTMNTEAFF. The CDR3 DNA reads as TGTGCCAGCAGTTACGGGCAGACCATGAACACTGAAGCTTTCTTT.